The clone carrying this T cell receptor (beta chain) came up once. This sample is part of a study of T cell changes during pregnancy in multiple sclerosis. The assay was immunoSEQ multiplex PCR, and TCRdb's table has in-frame clones only and misses some. This sample has 50,000 or so clones, with roughly 92% found just once. This CDR3 is built from 15 residues. Germline trimming cut 8 bases from V and 2 bases from J; bases unmatched to any gene: 10. From germline, CDR1 is LNHDA and CDR2 SQIVND (reference sequence). The clonotype originates from a female donor with multiple sclerosis, enrolled in a pregnancy study. The chain links TRBV19 to TRBJ2-7, with 9 bases aligning to TRBD2. The material was CD4+ T cells from peripheral blood mononuclear cells, obtained before pregnancy. CDR3 residues: CASQWGAGGAYEQYF. CDR3 DNA sequence: TGTGCCAGTCAATGGGGAGCGGGAGGTGCCTACGAGCAGTACTTC.